These T cell receptor beta chains were read from a single sample in a study of shared clonotypes between healthy human individuals. The table came from immunoSEQ multiplex PCR; TCRdb's copy has only in-frame clones and leaves some out. The repertoire holds 2.5 million or so clones, roughly nine tenths seen once, with over 0.12% in the top ten. The sample was naive CD4+ T cells sorted from blood. The origin of the receptors is a man between 18 and 29 years old in good health. CDR3s include the opening cysteine and the closing phenylalanine or tryptophan. The D gene is left open where the match is weak. Rows may omit the clone size; those that give it use once, few, many or a size class.

V gene	J gene	clone size	D gene	CDR3 protein	CDR3 DNA
TRBV11-2	TRBJ2-2	NA	NA	CASSHGTLGIINTGELFF	TGTGCCAGCAGCCACGGGACCCTCGGGATTATTAACACCGGGGAGCTGTTTTTT
TRBV5-6	TRBJ1-1	NA	TRBD1	CASSRTGENTEAFF	TGTGCCAGCAGCAGGACAGGGGAGAACACTGAAGCTTTCTTT
TRBV11-3	TRBJ1-1	NA	NA	CASSPGTGPNTEAFF	TGTGCCAGCAGCCCCGGCACAGGGCCGAACACTGAAGCTTTCTTT
TRBV5-4	TRBJ2-1	NA	TRBD2	CASSSLLAGYNEQFF	TGTGCCAGCAGCTCCTTACTAGCGGGCTACAATGAGCAGTTCTTC
TRBV19	TRBJ1-5	NA	TRBD1	CASSIRRGRKDGHDQPQHF	TGTGCCAGTAGTATAAGGAGGGGGCGAAAGGATGGTCATGATCAGCCCCAGCATTTT
TRBV4-3	TRBJ2-5	NA	TRBD1	CASSQSEGGRETQYF	TGCGCCAGCAGCCAATCGGAAGGGGGCAGGGAGACCCAGTACTTC
TRBV28	TRBJ2-7	NA	TRBD1	CASSLWQGAHNEQYF	TGTGCCAGCAGTTTATGGCAGGGGGCTCACAACGAGCAGTACTTC
TRBV19	TRBJ2-7	NA	TRBD1	CASSTLDRGPYEQYF	TGTGCCAGTAGTACCCTCGACAGGGGACCCTACGAGCAGTACTTC
TRBV5-4	TRBJ1-2	NA	NA	CASTLGVSNYGYTF	TGTGCCAGCACCCTGGGAGTTTCTAACTATGGCTACACCTTC
TRBV5-1	TRBJ1-1	NA	NA	CASRSNTEAFF	TGCGCCAGCAGGAGTAACACTGAAGCTTTCTTT
TRBV7-2	TRBJ2-7	NA	TRBD2	CASSMTLAGGLYEQYF	TGTGCCAGCAGCATGACACTAGCGGGAGGGCTTTACGAGCAGTACTTC
TRBV5-1	TRBJ2-2	NA	NA	CASMPWTNTGELFF	TGCGCCAGCATGCCCTGGACTAACACCGGGGAGCTGTTTTTT
TRBV6-5	TRBJ2-1	few	TRBD1	CASSLGQLNEQFF	TGTGCCAGCAGCCTGGGACAGCTCAATGAGCAGTTCTTC
TRBV2	TRBJ2-7	NA	NA	CASGRDHIYEQYF	TGTGCCAGCGGAAGGGACCATATCTACGAGCAGTACTTC
TRBV14	TRBJ2-2	NA	TRBD2	CASSLPGLGSGELFF	TGTGCCAGCAGCCTCCCGGGACTAGGCTCCGGGGAGCTGTTTTTT
TRBV19	TRBJ2-6	NA	NA	CASSISRGTNSGANVLTF	TGTGCCAGTAGTATCAGTCGGGGGACCAACTCTGGGGCCAACGTCCTGACTTTC
TRBV27	TRBJ2-1	NA	NA	CASRARGSYNEQFF	TGTGCCAGCAGGGCACGGGGCTCCTACAATGAGCAGTTCTTC
TRBV27	TRBJ2-1	NA	TRBD1	CASRQGQGASSYNEQFF	TGTGCCAGCAGACAAGGACAGGGGGCGAGTTCCTACAATGAGCAGTTCTTC
TRBV2	TRBJ1-2	NA	TRBD1	CASGRDSPGYTF	TGTGCCAGCGGACGGGACAGCCCTGGCTACACCTTC
TRBV5-1	TRBJ2-7	NA	NA	CASSLLGTMSGEQYF	TGCGCCAGCAGCTTGTTGGGCACCATGAGTGGGGAGCAGTACTTC
TRBV29-1	TRBJ2-1	once	NA	CSVEDYSLGSYNEQFF	TGCAGCGTTGAAGATTACAGTCTCGGGTCCTACAATGAGCAGTTCTTC
TRBV19	TRBJ2-7	NA	TRBD1	CASSMTGHTYEQYF	TGTGCCAGTAGTATGACAGGGCACACCTACGAGCAGTACTTC
TRBV7-2	TRBJ2-7	NA	NA	CASSLILYEQYF	TGTGCCAGCAGCCTCATCCTGTACGAGCAGTACTTC
TRBV5-4	TRBJ2-1	NA	TRBD2	CASSIRDGRNEQFF	TGTGCCAGCAGTATCCGGGACGGGAGGAATGAGCAGTTCTTC
TRBV2	TRBJ2-2	NA	TRBD2	CASLGGYTGELFF	TGTGCCAGCCTGGGAGGGTACACCGGGGAGCTGTTTTTT
TRBV30	TRBJ1-5	NA	NA	CAWSGGNQPQHF	TGTGCCTGGAGTGGAGGGAATCAGCCCCAGCATTTT
TRBV19	TRBJ1-1	NA	NA	CASTLWVEGGEAFF	TGTGCCAGTACCCTATGGGTTGAGGGAGGGGAAGCTTTCTTT
TRBV5-1	TRBJ1-1	NA	NA	CASSWTELNTEAFF	TGCGCCAGCAGCTGGACGGAACTGAACACTGAAGCTTTCTTT
TRBV5-4	TRBJ1-3	NA	NA	CASSLGGSGNTIYF	TGTGCCAGCAGCTTGGGGGGGTCTGGAAACACCATATATTTT
TRBV29-1	TRBJ2-3	NA	TRBD1	CSVGTGGGTDTQYF	TGCAGCGTTGGGACAGGGGGAGGCACAGATACGCAGTATTTT
TRBV6-6	TRBJ1-1	NA	NA	CASTNSAMNTEAFF	TGTGCCAGCACCAACAGCGCCATGAACACTGAAGCTTTCTTT
TRBV5-4	TRBJ2-7	NA	NA	CASSRDPSRGGYEQYF	TGTGCCAGCAGCCGAGACCCTAGCAGGGGTGGGTACGAGCAGTACTTC
TRBV19	TRBJ1-5	NA	TRBD1	CASSNSRTGVSNQPQHF	TGTGCCAGTAGTAATAGTCGGACAGGGGTTAGCAATCAGCCCCAGCATTTT
TRBV28	TRBJ2-7	once	TRBD1	CASSRQDRAYEQYF	TGTGCCAGCAGTCGGCAGGACAGGGCCTACGAGCAGTACTTC
TRBV5-1	TRBJ1-5	NA	TRBD1	CASSFLLGQSLYSNQPQHF	TGCGCCAGCAGCTTCCTCCTGGGACAGTCCCTGTATAGCAATCAGCCCCAGCATTTT
TRBV7-6	TRBJ2-7	NA	TRBD2	CASSSRTSSYEQYF	TGTGCCAGCAGCTCCAGGACTAGCTCCTACGAGCAGTACTTC
TRBV30	TRBJ2-3	few	TRBD1	CAWSVLGTGGVDTQYF	TGTGCCTGGAGTGTACTTGGGACAGGGGGCGTTGATACGCAGTATTTT
TRBV7-2	TRBJ2-1	NA	NA	CASSPGQGGNEQFF	TGTGCCAGCAGCCCTGGACAGGGAGGGAATGAGCAGTTCTTC
TRBV5-1	TRBJ1-2	NA	NA	CASSFGNTNYGYTF	TGCGCCAGCAGCTTTGGCAATACTAACTATGGCTACACCTTC
TRBV7-2	TRBJ1-5	NA	TRBD1	CASSPLDRDNQPQHF	TGTGCCAGCAGCCCCCTGGACAGGGATAATCAGCCCCAGCATTTT
TRBV25-1	TRBJ1-6	NA	NA	CASSEASDPYNSPLHF	TGTGCCAGCAGTGAAGCCTCGGACCCCTATAATTCACCCCTCCACTTT
TRBV30	TRBJ1-6	NA	NA	CAWRPVQGSPLHF	TGTGCCTGGAGACCCGTTCAGGGTTCACCCCTCCACTTT
TRBV18	TRBJ2-5	NA	NA	CASSSAPREYQETQYF	TGTGCCAGCTCATCCGCCCCCCGGGAGTACCAAGAGACCCAGTACTTC
TRBV19	TRBJ2-7	NA	NA	CASSIDIRGSSYEQYF	TGTGCCAGTAGTATAGATATCCGAGGGAGCAGCTACGAGCAGTACTTC
TRBV7-2	TRBJ1-6	NA	TRBD1	CASSSAPRGVNSPLHF	TGTGCCAGCAGCTCAGCTCCCAGGGGGGTTAATTCACCCCTCCACTTT
TRBV7-2	TRBJ2-1	NA	NA	CASSLILDNEQFF	TGTGCCAGCAGCTTAATTCTAGACAATGAGCAGTTCTTC
TRBV7-2	TRBJ1-5	NA	NA	CASSFTPSTQPQHF	TGTGCCAGCAGCTTCACACCGAGCACTCAGCCCCAGCATTTT
TRBV7-2	TRBJ1-2	NA	NA	CASSHLPGAGTNYGYTF	TGTGCCAGCAGCCATCTCCCCGGGGCCGGGACTAACTATGGCTACACCTTC
TRBV30	TRBJ1-1	NA	NA	CARSSGPNRGDF	TGTGCCCGGAGTTCGGGACCCAACCGGGGAGACTTT
TRBV28	TRBJ1-5	NA	NA	CASSFGQTINQPQHF	TGTGCCAGCAGTTTCGGACAGACCATCAATCAGCCCCAGCATTTT
TRBV30	TRBJ2-3	once	NA	CAWSVQLVGNTQYF	TGTGCCTGGAGTGTACAACTAGTGGGGAATACGCAGTATTTT
TRBV5-8	TRBJ2-4	NA	NA	CASSFRPTQYF	TGTGCCAGCAGCTTTAGGCCTACTCAGTACTTC
TRBV7-3	TRBJ2-6	NA	TRBD1	CASSPGTGTLGANVLTF	TGTGCCAGCAGCCCCGGGACAGGGACCCTAGGGGCCAACGTCCTGACTTTC
TRBV7-3	TRBJ2-3	NA	TRBD1	CASSLGGQGRDTQYF	TGTGCCAGCAGCTTAGGGGGACAGGGACGAGATACGCAGTATTTT
TRBV30	TRBJ2-5	NA	NA	CAWSGESKETQYF	TGTGCCTGGAGTGGGGAATCGAAAGAGACCCAGTACTTC